This note documents a single T cell receptor (beta chain) sequence. Its antigen is not known. With a J-beta primer mix and a sample-barcoded 5' primer, a second PCR ran about 7 to 11 cycles. Every molecule of cDNA carried a tag from a template-switch adaptor with 12 random nucleotides. TCRdb re-analysed the 5' RACE reads in MiXCR, keeping a single row per CDR3 protein. The profile shows hundreds of thousands of distinct CDR3 sequences, around 31% of them singletons. The V end lost 4 bases, the J end lost 5 bases, and 10 bases lay between the germline ends. Per the germline V gene, CDR1 is SQVTM and CDR2 is ANQGSEA. The CDR3 has 12 residues. These data belong to a study of blood T cells in healthy people across ages. Study results and caveats: While age rose, TCR beta diversity per million T cells dropped in a roughly linear way. The study regarded diversity estimates from one million T cells as underestimates.

V gene TRBV29-1 combines with J gene TRBJ2-3, with D maybe TRBD1 (7 bases). The receptor comes from a woman at least 80 years old in good health. Sample: blood. The CDR3 DNA sequence: TGCAGCGTTGCAGGGGGAGGAGATACGCAGTATTTT. It yields the protein CSVAGGGDTQYF.